What follows describes a single T cell receptor beta chain. Its antigen is not identified. 60 Vbeta and 13 Jbeta primers were used in PCR. Profiled with immunoSEQ multiplex PCR; TCRdb holds only in-frame clones, not every one. The sample consists of over 150,000 clones, 79% of them appearing once. The V gene lost 0 bases and the J gene lost 6 bases, with 17 bases spanning the gap. The V gene's germline CDR1 is MGHRA and CDR2 YSYEKL. This CDR3 contains 16 residues. The data derive from a study of cytomegalovirus exposure and HLA in healthy donors. Study details: As an earlier analysis found, roughly 180 million T cells yielded about 120 million unique TCR beta sequences.

Study findings and constraints: CMV antigen specificity of three CMV-associated chains was confirmed in vitro. Earlier results showed most TCR beta V segments being productive about 87% or about 30% of the time. When analyzed later, a missense DCLRE1C variant was found to be linked to TCR beta V- and J-gene trimming.

The receptor comes from a girl between 5 and 17 years old in good health and CMV-seropositive. Material: PBMCs. The chain couples TRBV4-1 to TRBJ1-2, with D uncertain. The CDR3 bases are TGCGCCAGCAGCCAAGAGCCCCTCGCGAGGTTAAATGGCTACACCTTC. Amino acids: CASSQEPLARLNGYTF.